The sequence of this TCR beta chain was determined in a study of response to subunit inactivated influenza vaccine (dated by TCRdb to about 2018). With regard to the full study: Deep quantitative T cell receptor repertoire profiling was used in the study to track responses to a trivalent subunit inactivated influenza vaccine.

Comments on this clonotype: Its antigen has not been determined. No clone much larger than this one lies a single base away; base qualities are absent.

Libraries were constructed by RT-PCR. Data came from an Illumina HiSeq 2500. Using fastp trimming at Q25 and MiXCR clonotype assembly, TCRdb reanalyzed the public sequencing data and kept in-frame beta chains. Rows are combined by CDR3 protein, so each entry shows the most common genes and DNA. This sample gives approximately 680,000 distinct CDR3 sequences in total; around 14% of them show up just once. The top ten clonotypes cover around a tenth of the sample. Based on the germline V gene, the CDR1 and CDR2 sequences are MNHNS and SASEGT. V is trimmed back by 7 bases and J by 6 bases, and the junction contains 8 bases that no gene match accounts for. Taken from cysteine to phenylalanine, the CDR3 has 16 residues. Just CDR3 DNA is preserved here, 48 bases in frame from base 1. Overall study results and their limits: According to the authors, only a limited number of new T cells may be recruited by each seasonal influenza vaccination.

This specimen consisted of PBMCs from blood, obtained about 11 days after vaccination. This TCR came from a man over 45 who received an inactivated influenza vaccine. Donor details come from another sample of the same person, matched by shared clones. This sequence uses TRBV6-1 and TRBJ2-2; a stretch of 13 junction bases matches TRBD2. The DNA sequence is TGTGCCAGCACAAGACTAGCGGGGGGTAGCTCCGGGGAGCTGTTTTTT. This encodes CASTRLAGGSSGELFF.